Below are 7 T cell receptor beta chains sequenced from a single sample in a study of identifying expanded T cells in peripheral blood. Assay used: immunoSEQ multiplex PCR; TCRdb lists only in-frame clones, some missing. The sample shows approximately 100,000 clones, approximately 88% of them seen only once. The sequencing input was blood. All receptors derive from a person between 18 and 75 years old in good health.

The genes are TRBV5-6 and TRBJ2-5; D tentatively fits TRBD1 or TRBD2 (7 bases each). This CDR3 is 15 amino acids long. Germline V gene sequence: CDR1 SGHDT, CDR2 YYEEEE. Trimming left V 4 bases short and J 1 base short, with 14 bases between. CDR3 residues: CASSGTGEGQETQYF. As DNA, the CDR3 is TGTGCCAGCAGCGGAACAGGGGAGGGCCAAGAGACCCAGTACTTC.

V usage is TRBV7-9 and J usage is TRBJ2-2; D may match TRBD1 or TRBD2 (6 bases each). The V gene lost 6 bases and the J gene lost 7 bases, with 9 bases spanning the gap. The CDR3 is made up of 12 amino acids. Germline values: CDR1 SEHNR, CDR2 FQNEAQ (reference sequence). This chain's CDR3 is CASRGGGGELFF. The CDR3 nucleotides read TGTGCCAGCAGAGGAGGGGGCGGGGAGCTGTTTTTT.

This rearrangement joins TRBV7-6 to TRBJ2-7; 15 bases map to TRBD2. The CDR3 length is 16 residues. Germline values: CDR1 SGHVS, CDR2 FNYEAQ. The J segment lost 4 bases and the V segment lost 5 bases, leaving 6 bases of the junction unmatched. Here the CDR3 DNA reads TGTGCCAGCAGCCCCCGGACTAGCGGGGGGGTTTACGAGCAGTACTTC. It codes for CASSPRTSGGVYEQYF. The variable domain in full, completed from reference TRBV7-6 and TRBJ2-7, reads GAGVSQSPRYKVTKRGQDVALRCDPISGHVSLYWYRQALGQGPEFLTYFNYEAQQDKSGLPNDRFSAERPEGSISTLTIQRTEQRDSAMYRCASSPRTSGGVYEQYFGPGTRLTVT.

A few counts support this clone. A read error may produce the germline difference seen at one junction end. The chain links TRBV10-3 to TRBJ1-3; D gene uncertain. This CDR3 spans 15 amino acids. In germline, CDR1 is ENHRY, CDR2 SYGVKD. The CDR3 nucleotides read TGTGCCCTCAGCAAGGATAATTTCTCTGGAAACACCATATATTTT. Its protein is CALSKDNFSGNTIYF.

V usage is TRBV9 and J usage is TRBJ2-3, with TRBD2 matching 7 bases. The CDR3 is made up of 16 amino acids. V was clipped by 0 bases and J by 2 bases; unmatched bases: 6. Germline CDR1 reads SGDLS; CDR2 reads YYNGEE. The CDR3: CASSVVVGGNTDTQYF. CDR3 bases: TGTGCCAGCAGCGTAGTCGTGGGAGGGAACACAGATACGCAGTATTTT.

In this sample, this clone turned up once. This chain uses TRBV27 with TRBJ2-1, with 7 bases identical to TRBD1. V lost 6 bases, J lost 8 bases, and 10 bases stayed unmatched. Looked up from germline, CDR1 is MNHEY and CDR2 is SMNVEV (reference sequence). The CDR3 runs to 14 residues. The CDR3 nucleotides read TGTGCCAGCAGATGGACAGGTAGTGTAGATGAGCAGTTCTTC. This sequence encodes CASRWTGSVDEQFF.

CDR3 DNA: TGTGCCTGGGGACTCAACACAGATACGCAGTATTTT. This codes for CAWGLNTDTQYF. The J gene is TRBJ2-3, the V gene TRBV30; possible D gene TRBD2, 5 bases. Per germline, CDR1 GTSNPN and CDR2 SVGIG (reference sequence). Trimming pared 5 bases from V and 2 bases from J, leaving 8 bases between. The CDR3 totals 12 residues. The full variable domain, with the rest looked up from reference TRBV30 and TRBJ2-3, is SQTIHQWPATLVQPVGSPLSLECTVEGTSNPNLYWYRQAAGRGLQLLFYSVGIGQISSEVPQNLSASRPQDRQFILSSKKLLLSDSGFYLCAWGLNTDTQYFGPGTRLTVL.